The next 17 T cell receptor beta chains were all read from a single sample in a study of early T cells in non-severe SARS-CoV-2 infection. TCRdb reprocessed the 5' RACE reads with MiXCR, giving one entry per CDR3 protein. The sample consists of about 29,000 distinct CDR3 sequences, 4.5% to 5% of them appearing once. The sequencing sample was made of whole blood. The source is an adult who was a healthcare worker with PCR-confirmed SARS-CoV-2 infection or an uninfected control (not recorded which).

At least ten counts were recorded for this clonotype. This chain connects TRBV4-1 to TRBJ2-5; unclear D gene. V shed 1 base and J shed 5 bases, with 11 bases lying between them. CDR3 length: 14 residues. Per the germline V gene, CDR1 is MGHRA and CDR2 is YSYEKL. This CDR3 reads CASSQGYPPETQYF. In DNA, the CDR3 is TGCGCCAGCAGCCAAGGTTACCCTCCGGAGACCCAGTACTTC.

The sample holds many counts of this clonotype. This chain connects TRBV5-1 to TRBJ2-3, with 10 bases aligning to TRBD2. The CDR3 loop spans 16 amino acids. CDR1 is SGHRS, CDR2 YFSETQ, per germline. The J segment lost 2 bases and the V segment lost 3 bases, leaving 6 bases of the junction unmatched. The CDR3 protein is CASSSGLASDTDTQYF. CDR3 DNA: TGCGCCAGCAGCTCGGGACTAGCGTCGGACACAGATACGCAGTATTTT.

V gene TRBV6-1 combines with J gene TRBJ2-4; 8 nucleotides align to TRBD1. The germline V gene encodes CDR1 MNHNS and CDR2 SASEGT. The ends lost 5 bases at V and 15 bases at J; junction bases unmatched: 9. The CDR3 has 12 amino acids. CDR3 amino acids: CASSYNRGWTYF. The CDR3 nucleotides read TGTGCCAGCAGTTACAACAGGGGGTGGACGTACTTC.

Many counts were recorded for this clonotype. The genes are TRBV14 and TRBJ2-2; no clear D gene. The germline V and J ends were trimmed by 4 bases and 0 bases, with 12 bases remaining between them. The CDR3 is 16 residues long. CDR1 is SGHDN, CDR2 FVKESK, per germline. The CDR3 DNA reads as TGTGCCAGCAGCCCTGGCGGCACCGCGAACACCGGGGAGCTGTTTTTT. Amino acid sequence: CASSPGGTANTGELFF.

This clonotype was recorded a few times. The V and J genes are TRBV24-1 and TRBJ2-2, with D uncertain. Trimming cost V 6 bases and J 1 base, with 8 bases left between them. Germline V gives CDR1 KGHDR, CDR2 SFDVKD. The CDR3 is 14 amino acids. The CDR3 loop is CATSTRKNTGELFF. DNA of the CDR3: TGTGCCACCAGTACCAGGAAGAACACCGGGGAGCTGTTTTTT.

This clonotype was seen many times. The V call is TRBV5-1, the J call TRBJ2-5; a weak D match, TRBD1 (5 bases). This CDR3 has 13 residues. Between the trimmed V and J ends, which lost 2 bases and 2 bases, there was a span of 7 bases. Germline loops: CDR1 SGHRS, CDR2 YFSETQ. This CDR3 reads CASSLQVQETQYF. The DNA for the CDR3 is TGCGCCAGCAGCTTACAGGTTCAAGAGACCCAGTACTTC.

This clonotype was seen at least ten times. Here the CDR3 reads CASSFRDPYEQYF. The CDR3 bases are TGTGCCAGCAGCTTCCGGGACCCCTACGAGCAGTACTTC. The chain couples TRBV5-5 to TRBJ2-7; D is tentatively TRBD1 or TRBD2 (5 bases each). V lost 2 bases and J lost 2, with 8 bases in between. Germline assignment: CDR1 SGHKS and CDR2 YYEKEE (reference sequence). The CDR3 length is 13 residues. Full variable domain (remainder filled in from reference TRBV5-5 and TRBJ2-7): DAGVTQSPTHLIKTRGQQVTLRCSPISGHKSVSWYQQVLGQGPQFIFQYYEKEERGRGNFPDRFSARQFPNYSSELNVNALLLGDSALYLCASSFRDPYEQYFGPGTRLTVT.

This clonotype was picked up many times. This rearrangement joins TRBV7-6 to TRBJ1-6, with a tentative D call TRBD1 (5 bases). This CDR3 is 13 amino acids long. Germline V gene sequence: CDR1 SGHVS, CDR2 FNYEAQ. Deletions cut 1 base from V and 7 bases from J, with 5 bases between. The CDR3 region is CASSLGQNSPLHF. CDR3 coding DNA: TGTGCCAGCAGCTTAGGACAGAATTCACCCCTCCACTTT.

This clonotype was counted at least ten times. V usage is TRBV14 and J usage is TRBJ2-1; 8 positions agree with TRBD2. The CDR3 loop spans 17 amino acids. CDR1 and CDR2 from the germline V gene are SGHDN and FVKESK. V trimming: 0 bases; J trimming: 3 bases; junction bases outside the gene matches: 7. Written as DNA, the CDR3 is TGTGCCAGCAGCCAAGAATGGGGCGGGGGGAACTACAATGAGCAGTTCTTC. Protein sequence: CASSQEWGGGNYNEQFF. The full variable domain, completed using reference TRBV14 and TRBJ2-1, is EAGVTQFPSHSVIEKGQTVTLRCDPISGHDNLYWYRRVMGKEIKFLLHFVKESKQDESGMPNNRFLAERTGGTYSTLKVQPAELEDSGVYFCASSQEWGGGNYNEQFFGPGTRLTVL.

In its sample, this clonotype was seen many times. The V and J genes are TRBV6-4 and TRBJ2-1; the D call may be TRBD1 or TRBD2 (6 bases each). The germline V and J ends were trimmed by 0 bases and 4 bases, with 10 bases remaining between them. This CDR3 has 15 amino acids. Germline V lookup: CDR1 MRHNA, CDR2 SNTAGT. The CDR3 DNA is TGTGCCAGCAGTGACTCCGGGGGCGATTACAATGAGCAGTTCTTC. Amino acids: CASSDSGGDYNEQFF.

This clonotype was counted many times. The chain joins TRBV30 to TRBJ1-6; 7 bases agree with TRBD1. V lost 5 bases to trimming and J lost 5 bases; unmatched junction nucleotides: 9. The CDR3 consists of 15 residues. Germline values: CDR1 GTSNPN, CDR2 SVGIG (reference sequence). Written as DNA, the CDR3 is TGTGCCTGGGGTGCGAAGACAGGGAATAATTCACCCCTCCACTTT. Amino acids: CAWGAKTGNNSPLHF. The full variable domain, in which reference TRBV30 and TRBJ1-6 provide the parts outside the CDR3, is SQTIHQWPATLVQPVGSPLSLECTVEGTSNPNLYWYRQAAGRGLQLLFYSVGIGQISSEVPQNLSASRPQDRQFILSSKKLLLSDSGFYLCAWGAKTGNNSPLHFGNGTRLTVT.

This clonotype occurred many times. The V call is TRBV3-1, the J call TRBJ1-5, with D uncertain. The CDR3 extends over 14 amino acids. Trimming took 4 bases from V and 4 from J, leaving 11 bases between them. Germline loops: CDR1 LGHDT, CDR2 YNNKEL (reference sequence). CDR3 in amino acids: CASSLTSRNQPQHF. Here the CDR3 DNA reads TGTGCCAGCAGCCTTACCTCCAGGAATCAGCCCCAGCATTTT.

This clonotype has a count of ten or more. The chain is built from TRBV20-1 and TRBJ2-7; 11 bases match TRBD2. The V segment lost 0 bases and the J segment 5 bases; nucleotides outside the gene matches: 6. Germline V gives CDR1 DFQATT, CDR2 SNEGSKA (reference sequence). This CDR3 is 15 amino acids long. The CDR3 coding sequence is TGCAGTGCTAGAGATCTAGCGGGGGGCGTAGACGAGCAGTACTTC. This gives the protein CSARDLAGGVDEQYF.

The rearrangement joins TRBV19 to TRBJ2-5; 7 bases agree with TRBD1. V lost 4 bases and J lost 3; bases outside the gene matches: 11. The CDR3 consists of 16 residues. CDR1 and CDR2 (germline): LNHDA, SQIVND (reference sequence). The CDR3 sequence is CASSRITGDSKETQYF. CDR3 DNA: TGTGCCAGTAGTAGAATTACAGGGGATTCTAAAGAGACCCAGTACTTC.

This clonotype turned up a few times. CDR3 region: CASVRTGELFF. CDR3 nucleotides: TGTGCCAGCGTGCGCACCGGGGAGCTGTTTTTT. The rearrangement links TRBV2 to TRBJ2-2; D unclear. V was cut by 8 bases and J by 4 bases, with 5 bases left in between. Germline CDR1 SNHLY, CDR2 FYNNEI. This CDR3 contains 11 residues.

This clonotype was seen ten or more times. This chain connects TRBV5-4 to TRBJ2-1; 9 bases are a match to TRBD2. V trimming: 0 bases; J trimming: 6 bases; junction bases outside the gene matches: 13. CDR1 is SGHNT and CDR2 is YYREEE in the germline V gene (reference sequence). The CDR3 extends over 18 amino acids. The DNA of the CDR3 is TGTGCCAGCAGCTTGGGTTTCCAGCGGGGGGAAAAACGCAATGAGCAGTTCTTC. Translating it yields CASSLGFQRGEKRNEQFF.

This clonotype was counted at least ten times. CDR3 sequence: CAISDTGGTDTQYF. CDR3 sequence (DNA): TGTGCCATCAGTGATACAGGGGGCACAGATACGCAGTATTTT. V and J are TRBV10-3 and TRBJ2-3, with 7 bases aligning to TRBD1. The CDR3 sequence is 14 residues long. CDR1 and CDR2 from the germline V gene are ENHRY and SYGVKD. J gave up 1 base and V 3 bases, and 1 base lay outside the gene matches.